The sequence of this T cell receptor (beta chain) was determined in a study of spatial heterogeneity in lung cancer. Findings and caveats of the study: How many expanded intratumoral alpha and beta TCRs were present tracked the tumor mutation count, which was a count of nonsynonymous mutations.

Trimming shortened V by 11 bases and J by 7 bases, and 15 bases separated the two germline ends. Germline loops: CDR1 MNHNY, CDR2 SVGAGI (reference sequence). This CDR3 spans 13 amino acids. Time point in this sample: sample taken at primary tumor resection. This clonotype was detected many times. What it binds is unknown. This beta chain was picked up by a library intended for alpha chains and is off target, so its count carries little meaning. Each CDR3 protein is one row after TCRdb ran MiXCR on the 5' RACE reads. The data contain around 11,000 distinct CDR3 sequences, around 8.3% of them singletons.

The origin of this receptor is a female donor with early-stage non-small cell lung cancer. The specimen comprised lung tumor tissue, sampled at surgery. This chain connects TRBV6-6 to TRBJ1-6, with a possible D match to TRBD1 (5 bases). The CDR3 nucleotides read TGTGCCGGACGGGGACCCGACAATTCACCCCTCCACTTT. Its translation: CAGRGPDNSPLHF.